Below, 12 T cell receptor beta chains from the same sample are listed, as sequenced in a study of T cell repertoires in cytomegalovirus infection. TCRdb reprocessed the reads with MiXCR, giving one entry per CDR3 protein. The sample records around 430,000 distinct CDR3 sequences, approximately 46% being singletons. Antigens for these TCRs are unknown. Specimen: cultured PBMCs, collected from culture after CMV antigen stimulation. The source is a human donor in good health (CMV status not recorded). Some clones in this sample may be carry-over from other donors' samples.

This clonotype was observed many times. This rearrangement joins TRBV7-8 to TRBJ1-2, with D perhaps TRBD1 (5 bases). V lost 5 bases to trimming and J lost 0 bases, with 10 bases between them. This CDR3 region has 14 residues. Germline V gene lookup returns CDR1 SGHVS and CDR2 FQNEAQ. In DNA, the CDR3 is TGTGCCAGCAGCCCGGGGGTGTCTAACTATGGCTACACCTTC. This codes for CASSPGVSNYGYTF.

The gene calls are TRBV7-2 and TRBJ2-3; 7 bases are a match to TRBD2. The germline V gene encodes CDR1 SGHTA and CDR2 FQGNSA. V was pared by 1 base and J by 0 bases, with 4 bases of the junction left unmatched. This CDR3 has 16 amino acids. The CDR3 coding sequence is TGTGCCAGCAGCTTAGATACTAGCGTCAGCACAGATACGCAGTATTTT. Translated, it gives CASSLDTSVSTDTQYF.

In its sample, this clonotype was seen a few times. The gene calls are TRBV7-2 and TRBJ2-3; D remains unclear. Trimming took 7 bases from V and 0 from J, leaving 11 bases between them. The CDR3 covers 14 residues. Germline V CDR1 and CDR2: SGHTA, FQGNSA. CDR3 sequence (DNA): TGTGCCAGCAAAGGGCTAGAGAGCACAGATACGCAGTATTTT. Translation gives CASKGLESTDTQYF.

The chain recombines TRBV2 with TRBJ2-3; no clear D. Germline V CDR1 and CDR2: SNHLY, FYNNEI. This CDR3 region has 15 residues. Trimming removed 4 bases from V and 1 base from J, with 12 bases in between. CDR3 nucleotides: TGTGCCAGCAGTGCTAATAAACCAGGCACAGATACGCAGTATTTT. Its translation is CASSANKPGTDTQYF.

The sample holds one count of this clonotype. The rearrangement links TRBV5-1 to TRBJ1-2, with D tentatively TRBD1 (5 bases). The length of the CDR3 is 15 residues. Per germline, CDR1 SGHRS and CDR2 YFSETQ. V dropped 4 bases and J dropped 2 bases, with 15 bases sitting between them. Here the CDR3 reads CASSPREGPNYGYTF. CDR3 sequence (DNA): TGCGCCAGCAGCCCCCGGGAGGGGCCCAACTATGGCTACACCTTC.

This clonotype was picked up many times. J is TRBJ1-5 and V is TRBV7-2; D not certain. Germline CDR1 and CDR2: SGHTA and FQGNSA. This CDR3 region has 14 residues. The V gene lost 0 bases and the J gene lost 1 base, with 4 bases spanning the gap. The CDR3, as DNA: TGTGCCAGCAGCTTAGCCCTCAGCAATCAGCCCCAGCATTTT. Its protein is CASSLALSNQPQHF. The entire variable domain, with the rest obtained from reference TRBV7-2 and TRBJ1-5, is as follows: GAGVSQSPSNKVTEKGKDVELRCDPISGHTALYWYRQSLGQGLEFLIYFQGNSAPDKSGLPSDRFSAERTGGSVSTLTIQRTQQEDSAVYLCASSLALSNQPQHFGDGTRLSIL.

The CDR3 sequence: CASSFSGGAETQYF. The CDR3, as DNA: TGTGCCAGCAGCTTCAGCGGGGGGGCTGAGACCCAGTACTTC. The V call is TRBV7-2, the J call TRBJ2-5; 10 bases fit TRBD2. The length of the CDR3 is 14 residues. The V and J ends lost 3 bases and 5 bases, in that order; junction bases with no gene match: 3. From germline, CDR1 is SGHTA and CDR2 FQGNSA.

This chain joins TRBV6-5 and TRBJ1-1; 7 nucleotides line up with TRBD1. Germline V lookup: CDR1 MNHEY, CDR2 SVGAGI. The CDR3 totals 18 residues. V lost 6 bases, J lost 0 bases, and 16 bases stayed unmatched. For the CDR3, the DNA is TGTGCCAGCAGCCCTGCCACAGGGGAAGAGACCATGAACACTGAAGCTTTCTTT. This gives the protein CASSPATGEETMNTEAFF.

The chain couples TRBV7-2 to TRBJ2-5; TRBD2 matches at 7 bases. Losses at the gene ends were 5 bases for V and 5 bases for J; bases not matched to a gene: 8. The CDR3 contains 14 residues. Germline CDR1 and CDR2: SGHTA and FQGNSA. CDR3 nucleotides: TGTGCCAGCAGCCTCTCTAGCGGTAGGGAGACCCAGTACTTC. Translation: CASSLSSGRETQYF.

V is TRBV12-3 or TRBV12-4 and J is TRBJ1-1; a weak D match, TRBD1 (6 bases). The CDR3 is 14 residues long. Between the trimmed V and J ends, which lost 6 bases and 7 bases, there was a span of 18 bases. CDR3 DNA: TGTGCCAGCAGCACTCAACAGGGCTGGGGTGAAGCTTTCTTT. Encoded protein: CASSTQQGWGEAFF.

The V and J genes are TRBV4-3 and TRBJ2-3; 14 bases are a match to TRBD2. With V trimmed by 0 bases and J by 3 bases, 8 bases remained unmatched. Germline V gene sequence: CDR1 LGHNA, CDR2 YSLEER. This CDR3 contains 19 residues. CDR3: CASSQDGGTSGSITDTQYF. The CDR3 bases are TGCGCCAGCAGCCAAGATGGGGGGACTAGCGGGAGTATAACAGATACGCAGTATTTT.

The J gene is TRBJ1-2, the V gene TRBV28, with D maybe TRBD1 (5 bases). This CDR3 is 14 amino acids long. V was shortened by 1 base and J by 3 bases, with 9 bases between the two germline ends. CDR1 is MDHEN and CDR2 is SYDVKM in the germline V gene. As DNA, the CDR3 is TGTGCCAGCAGTTTATCGGCAGGGTACTATGGCTACACCTTC. It yields the protein CASSLSAGYYGYTF.